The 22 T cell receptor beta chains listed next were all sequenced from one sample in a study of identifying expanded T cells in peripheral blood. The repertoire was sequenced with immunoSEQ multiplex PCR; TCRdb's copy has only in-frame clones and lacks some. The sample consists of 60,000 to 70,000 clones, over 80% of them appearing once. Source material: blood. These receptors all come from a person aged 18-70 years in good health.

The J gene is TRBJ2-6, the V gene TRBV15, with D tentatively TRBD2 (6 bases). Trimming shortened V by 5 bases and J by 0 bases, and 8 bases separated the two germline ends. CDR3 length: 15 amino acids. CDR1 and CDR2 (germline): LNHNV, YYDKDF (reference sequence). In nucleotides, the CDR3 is TGTGCCACCAGCGACGGGAGCTCTGGGGCCAACGTCCTGACTTTC. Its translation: CATSDGSSGANVLTF.

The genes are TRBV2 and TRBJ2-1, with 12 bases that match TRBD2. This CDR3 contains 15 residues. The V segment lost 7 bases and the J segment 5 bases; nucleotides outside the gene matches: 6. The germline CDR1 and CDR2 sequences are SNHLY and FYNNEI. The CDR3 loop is CASKLGLAGHNEQFF. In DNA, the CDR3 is TGTGCCAGCAAGTTAGGACTAGCGGGGCACAATGAGCAGTTCTTC.

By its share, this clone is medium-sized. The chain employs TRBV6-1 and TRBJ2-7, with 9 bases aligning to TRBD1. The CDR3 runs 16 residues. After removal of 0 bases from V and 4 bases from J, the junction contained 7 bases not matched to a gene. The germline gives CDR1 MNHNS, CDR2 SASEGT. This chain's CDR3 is CASSEAGTGRSYEQYF. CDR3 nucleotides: TGTGCCAGCAGTGAAGCGGGGACAGGGAGATCTTACGAGCAGTACTTC.

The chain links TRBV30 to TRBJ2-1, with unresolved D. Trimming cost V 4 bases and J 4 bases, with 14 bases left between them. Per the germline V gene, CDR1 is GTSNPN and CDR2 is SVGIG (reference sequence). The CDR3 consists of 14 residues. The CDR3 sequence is CAWKYSPSYNEQFF. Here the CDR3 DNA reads TGTGCCTGGAAATATTCTCCTAGTTACAATGAGCAGTTCTTC.

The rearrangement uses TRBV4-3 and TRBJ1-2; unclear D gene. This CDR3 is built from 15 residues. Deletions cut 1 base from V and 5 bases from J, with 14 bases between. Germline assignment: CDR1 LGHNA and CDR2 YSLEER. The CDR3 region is CASSQGGVGGYGYTF. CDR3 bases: TGCGCCAGCAGCCAAGGGGGAGTGGGAGGGTATGGCTACACCTTC.

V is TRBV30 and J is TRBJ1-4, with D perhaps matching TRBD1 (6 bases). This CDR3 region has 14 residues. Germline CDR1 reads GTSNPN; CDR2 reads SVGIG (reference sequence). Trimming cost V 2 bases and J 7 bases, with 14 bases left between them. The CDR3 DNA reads TGTGCCTGGAGTTTTGGGGGGGCGGGTGAAAAACTGTTTTTT. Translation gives CAWSFGGAGEKLFF.

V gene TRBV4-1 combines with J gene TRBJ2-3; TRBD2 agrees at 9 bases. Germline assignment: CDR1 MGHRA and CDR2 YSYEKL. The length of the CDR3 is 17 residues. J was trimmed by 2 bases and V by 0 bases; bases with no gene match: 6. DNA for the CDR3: TGCGCCAGCAGCCAAGATCTCGCGGGGGGGCCCACAGATACGCAGTATTTT. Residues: CASSQDLAGGPTDTQYF.

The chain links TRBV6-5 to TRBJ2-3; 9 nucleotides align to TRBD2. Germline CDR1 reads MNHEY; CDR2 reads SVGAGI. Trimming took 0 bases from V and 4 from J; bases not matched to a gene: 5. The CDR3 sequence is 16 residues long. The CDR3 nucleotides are TGTGCCAGCAGTTACTCGAAGGGCGGGGGGGCAGATACGCAGTATTTT. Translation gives CASSYSKGGGADTQYF.

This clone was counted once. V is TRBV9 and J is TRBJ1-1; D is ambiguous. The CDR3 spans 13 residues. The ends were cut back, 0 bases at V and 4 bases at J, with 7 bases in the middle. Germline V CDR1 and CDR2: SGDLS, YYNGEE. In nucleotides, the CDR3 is TGTGCCAGCAGCGTAGATCGGAGCACTGAAGCTTTCTTT. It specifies CASSVDRSTEAFF. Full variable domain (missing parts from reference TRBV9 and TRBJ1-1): DSGVTQTPKHLITATGQRVTLRCSPRSGDLSVYWYQQSLDQGLQFLIQYYNGEERAKGNILERFSAQQFPDLHSELNLSSLELGDSALYFCASSVDRSTEAFFGQGTRLTVV.

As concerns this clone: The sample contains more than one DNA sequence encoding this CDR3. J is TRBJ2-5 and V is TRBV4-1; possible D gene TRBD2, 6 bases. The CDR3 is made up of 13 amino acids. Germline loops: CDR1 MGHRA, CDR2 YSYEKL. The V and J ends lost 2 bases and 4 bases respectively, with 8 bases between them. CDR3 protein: CASSQWRGETQYF. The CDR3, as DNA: TGCGCCAGCAGCCAATGGAGGGGAGAGACCCAGTACTTC.

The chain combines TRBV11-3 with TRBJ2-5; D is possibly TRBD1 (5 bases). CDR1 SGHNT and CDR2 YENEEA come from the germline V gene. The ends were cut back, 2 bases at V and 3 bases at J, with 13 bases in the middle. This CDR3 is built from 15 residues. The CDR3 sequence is CASSLRQGSKETQYF. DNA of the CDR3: TGTGCCAGCAGCTTACGGCAGGGCAGTAAAGAGACCCAGTACTTC. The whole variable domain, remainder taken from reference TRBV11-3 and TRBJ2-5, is EAGVVQSPRYKIIEKKQPVAFWCNPISGHNTLYWYLQNLGQGPELLIRYENEEAVDDSQLPKDRFSAERLKGVDSTLKIQPAELGDSAVYLCASSLRQGSKETQYFGPGTRLLVL.

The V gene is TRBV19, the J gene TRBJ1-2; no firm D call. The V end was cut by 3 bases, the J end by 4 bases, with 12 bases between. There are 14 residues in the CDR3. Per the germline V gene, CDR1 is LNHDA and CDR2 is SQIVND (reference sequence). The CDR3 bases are TGTGCCAGTAGTATGGGCCAGTCCTTCTATGGCTACACCTTC. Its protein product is CASSMGQSFYGYTF.

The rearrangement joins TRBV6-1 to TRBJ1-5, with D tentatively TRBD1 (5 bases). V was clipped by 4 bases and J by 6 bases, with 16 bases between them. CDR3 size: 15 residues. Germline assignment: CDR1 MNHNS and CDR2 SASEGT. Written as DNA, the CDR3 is TGTGCCAGCAGTGTGGGGGGGAGTAGTACTCAGCCCCAGCATTTT. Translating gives CASSVGGSSTQPQHF.

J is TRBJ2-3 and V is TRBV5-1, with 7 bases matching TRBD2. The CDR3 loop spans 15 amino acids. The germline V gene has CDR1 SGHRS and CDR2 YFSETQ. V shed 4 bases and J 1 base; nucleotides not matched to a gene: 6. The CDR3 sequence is CASSGGRFRTDTQYF. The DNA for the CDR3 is TGCGCCAGCAGCGGCGGGAGATTCCGCACAGATACGCAGTATTTT.

The CDR3, as DNA: TGTGCCAGCGCCGGGCCCCGAGGCACCATATATTTT. Protein sequence: CASAGPRGTIYF. The rearrangement uses TRBV2 and TRBJ1-3; no firm D call. Germline V lookup: CDR1 SNHLY, CDR2 FYNNEI. The CDR3 loop spans 12 amino acids. Trimming removed 8 bases from V and 9 bases from J, with 14 bases in between.

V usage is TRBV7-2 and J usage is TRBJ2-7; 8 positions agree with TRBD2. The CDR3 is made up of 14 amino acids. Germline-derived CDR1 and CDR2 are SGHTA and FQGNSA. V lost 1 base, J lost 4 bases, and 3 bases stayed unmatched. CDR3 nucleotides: TGTGCCAGCAGCTTAGGCGGGAGGTTTTACGAGCAGTACTTC. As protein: CASSLGGRFYEQYF.

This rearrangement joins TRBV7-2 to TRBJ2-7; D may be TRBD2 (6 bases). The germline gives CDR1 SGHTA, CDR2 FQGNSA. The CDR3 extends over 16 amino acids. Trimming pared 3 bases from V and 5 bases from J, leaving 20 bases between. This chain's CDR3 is CASSFRTGAVSNEQYF. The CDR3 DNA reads TGTGCCAGCAGCTTCAGAACGGGAGCTGTCAGCAACGAGCAGTACTTC.

CDR3 sequence: CASSKTRGANVLTF. For the CDR3, the DNA is TGTGCCAGTAGTAAAACGCGTGGGGCCAACGTCCTGACTTTC. V and J are TRBV19 and TRBJ2-6; D not certain. Germline CDR1 LNHDA, CDR2 SQIVND (reference sequence). V was cut by 4 bases and J by 3 bases, with 7 bases left in between. There are 14 residues in the CDR3.

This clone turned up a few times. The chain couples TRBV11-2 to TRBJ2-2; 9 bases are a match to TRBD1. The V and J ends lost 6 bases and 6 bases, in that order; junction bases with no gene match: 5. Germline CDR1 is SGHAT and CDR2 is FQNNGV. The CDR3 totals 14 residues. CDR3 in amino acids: CASSRDRAAGELFF. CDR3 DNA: TGTGCCAGCAGTCGGGACAGGGCGGCCGGGGAGCTGTTTTTT.

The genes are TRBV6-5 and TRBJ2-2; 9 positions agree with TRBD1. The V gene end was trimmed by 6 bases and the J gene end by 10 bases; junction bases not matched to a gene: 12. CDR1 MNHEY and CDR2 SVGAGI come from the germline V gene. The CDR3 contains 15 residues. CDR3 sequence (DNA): TGTGCCAGCAGCCAAGGGACAGGGTTATGGGAGGAGCTGTTTTTT. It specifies CASSQGTGLWEELFF.

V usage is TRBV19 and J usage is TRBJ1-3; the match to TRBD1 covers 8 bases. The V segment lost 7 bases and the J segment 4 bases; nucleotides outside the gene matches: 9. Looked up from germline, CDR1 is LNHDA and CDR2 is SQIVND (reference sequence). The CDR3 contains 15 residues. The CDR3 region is CASTITGGTGNTIYF. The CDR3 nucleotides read TGTGCCAGTACCATAACAGGGGGAACGGGAAACACCATATATTTT.

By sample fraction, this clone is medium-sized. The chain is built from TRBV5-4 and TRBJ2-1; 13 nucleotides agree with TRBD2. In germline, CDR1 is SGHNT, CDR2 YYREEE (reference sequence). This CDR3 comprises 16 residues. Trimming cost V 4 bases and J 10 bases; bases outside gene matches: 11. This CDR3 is CASSVTTSGRRLEQFF. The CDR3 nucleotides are TGTGCCAGCAGCGTAACGACTAGCGGGAGGCGACTAGAGCAGTTCTTC.